Shown below are 27 T cell receptor beta chains from a single sample sequenced in a study of blood T cell repertoires in COVID-19. The table came from immunoSEQ multiplex PCR; TCRdb's copy has only in-frame clones and leaves some out. Altogether 60,000 or so clones are present, around 87% being singletons, with the ten largest covering around 10%. The specimen was peripheral blood. The receptors come from a human donor with acute or convalescent COVID-19. The donor label of this sample is uncertain.

V usage is TRBV7-8 and J usage is TRBJ2-7; D ambiguous. The length of the CDR3 is 16 residues. Deletions cut 0 bases from V and 0 bases from J, with 12 bases between. The germline V gene has CDR1 SGHVS and CDR2 FQNEAQ. The CDR3 coding sequence is TGTGCCAGCAGCTTAGCCCCCAGTTTAACCTCCTACGAGCAGTACTTC. Translated: CASSLAPSLTSYEQYF.

This clone was seen just once. This chain links TRBV15 with TRBJ2-5, with TRBD1 identical over 7 bases. Losses at the gene ends were 3 bases for V and 5 bases for J; bases not matched to a gene: 6. The CDR3 runs 14 residues. CDR1 LNHNV and CDR2 YYDKDF come from the germline V gene (reference sequence). Here the CDR3 reads CATSSNRGGETQYF. The CDR3 coding sequence is TGTGCCACCAGCAGTAACAGGGGCGGGGAGACCCAGTACTTC.

The CDR3 sequence is CASSLGGGWTGELFF. The CDR3 coding sequence is TGTGCCAGCAGTTTGGGGGGAGGATGGACCGGGGAGCTGTTTTTT. This rearrangement joins TRBV28 to TRBJ2-2, with D possibly TRBD2 on 6 matching bases. Trimming pared 3 bases from V and 5 bases from J, leaving 13 bases between. Germline V lookup: CDR1 MDHEN, CDR2 SYDVKM. This CDR3 is built from 15 residues. The variable domain in full, with the rest retrieved from reference TRBV28 and TRBJ2-2, is DVKVTQSSRYLVKRTGEKVFLECVQDMDHENMFWYRQDPGLGLRLIYFSYDVKMKEKGDIPEGYSVSREKKERFSLILESASTNQTSMYLCASSLGGGWTGELFFGEGSRLTVL.

The J gene is TRBJ1-1, the V gene TRBV5-1, with a possible D match to TRBD1 (5 bases). The CDR3 consists of 14 residues. Germline loops: CDR1 SGHRS, CDR2 YFSETQ. V was shortened by 0 bases and J by 0 bases, with 6 bases between the two germline ends. As DNA, the CDR3 is TGCGCCAGCAGCTTGGAGGGGCTGAACACTGAAGCTTTCTTT. Amino acid sequence: CASSLEGLNTEAFF.

The J gene is TRBJ1-1, the V gene TRBV19; maybe TRBD1 (5 bases). V lost 2 bases and J 0 bases, leaving 10 bases between the germline ends. The germline gives CDR1 LNHDA, CDR2 SQIVND (reference sequence). CDR3 size: 15 residues. CDR3 residues: CASSITGGMNTEAFF. Here the CDR3 DNA reads TGTGCCAGTAGTATAACAGGCGGTATGAACACTGAAGCTTTCTTT.

The rearrangement joins TRBV2 to TRBJ2-1; 12 bases agree with TRBD2. The trim removed 5 bases at V and 8 bases at J, leaving 13 bases unmatched. The CDR3 consists of 17 residues. Germline V CDR1 and CDR2: SNHLY, FYNNEI. The CDR3 DNA reads TGTGCCAGCAGTTCTTCTACGACTAGCGGGGGCTTCGATGAGCAGTTCTTC. It codes for CASSSSTTSGGFDEQFF.

The chain uses TRBV4-1 and TRBJ1-1, with a weak D call TRBD1 (5 bases). Germline V gives CDR1 MGHRA, CDR2 YSYEKL. The V and J ends lost 1 base and 0 bases respectively, with 15 bases between them. This CDR3 has 17 residues. The CDR3 nucleotides read TGCGCCAGCAGCCAAGGCGGCCTAGGGGCATTGAACACTGAAGCTTTCTTT. Its protein is CASSQGGLGALNTEAFF.

V is TRBV7-2 and J is TRBJ1-1; 8 nucleotides agree with TRBD1. Germline V CDR1 and CDR2: SGHTA, FQGNSA. Trimming took 4 bases from V and 1 from J; bases not matched to a gene: 5. This CDR3 is 15 amino acids long. DNA for the CDR3: TGTGCCAGCAGCTATTCAGGGGGCGCGAACACTGAAGCTTTCTTT. Its translation: CASSYSGGANTEAFF.

The V gene is TRBV2, the J gene TRBJ1-6, with D maybe TRBD1 (5 bases). CDR1 SNHLY and CDR2 FYNNEI come from the germline V gene. The CDR3 consists of 16 residues. V lost 6 bases and J 12 bases, leaving 24 bases between the germline ends. The CDR3: CASSRSDGGSRVPLHF. The CDR3 nucleotides read TGTGCCAGCAGCCGATCAGACGGGGGATCTCGGGTACCCCTCCACTTT.

This clone showed up just once. The gene calls are TRBV7-3 and TRBJ2-7; 7 bases line up with TRBD2. Per the germline V gene, CDR1 is SGHTA and CDR2 is FQGTGA. The CDR3 is 13 amino acids. The junction had 8 bases not matched to a gene; V was cut back by 8 bases and J by 4 bases. The CDR3 protein is CASRAGAYYEQYF. The DNA of the CDR3 is TGTGCCAGCCGCGCGGGAGCATATTACGAGCAGTACTTC.

The gene calls are TRBV27 and TRBJ2-3; 7 bases fit TRBD2. V trimming: 3 bases; J trimming: 4 bases; junction bases outside the gene matches: 4. CDR3 length: 14 residues. Per germline, CDR1 MNHEY and CDR2 SMNVEV (reference sequence). DNA for the CDR3: TGTGCCAGCAGTTTTACGGGGAGGGCAGATACGCAGTATTTT. Translating gives CASSFTGRADTQYF.

This chain uses TRBV7-6 with TRBJ2-6, with a possible D match to TRBD1 (5 bases). The CDR3 totals 18 residues. Germline V CDR1 and CDR2: SGHVS, FNYEAQ. Between the trimmed V and J ends, which lost 4 bases and 0 bases, there was a span of 16 bases. CDR3 nucleotides: TGTGCCAGCAGCTCAATACCCCGGCAGGGCTCTGGGGCCAACGTCCTGACTTTC. It codes for CASSSIPRQGSGANVLTF.

This sequence joins TRBV30 and TRBJ1-6, with 9 bases that match TRBD1. Trimming removed 3 bases from V and 7 bases from J; junction bases left unmatched: 10. Germline V gene sequence: CDR1 GTSNPN, CDR2 SVGIG (reference sequence). The length of the CDR3 is 16 residues. This CDR3 reads CAWRDPRDRDNSPLHF. In DNA form, the CDR3 reads TGTGCCTGGAGGGACCCCCGGGACAGGGACAATTCACCCCTCCACTTT.

The gene calls are TRBV19 and TRBJ1-1; D perhaps matches TRBD1 (5 bases). The CDR3 is 15 residues long. Trimming took 0 bases from V and 3 from J, leaving 11 bases between them. Germline V lookup: CDR1 LNHDA, CDR2 SQIVND (reference sequence). The CDR3 spells CASSIDFGRDTEAFF. The CDR3 DNA reads as TGTGCCAGTAGTATAGACTTTGGCAGGGACACTGAAGCTTTCTTT.

This chain's CDR3 is CASRTEGAAEAFF. The CDR3 coding sequence is TGTGCCAGCAGGACGGAGGGTGCGGCTGAAGCTTTCTTT. The chain recombines TRBV2 with TRBJ1-1; unclear D gene. CDR1 is SNHLY, CDR2 FYNNEI, per germline. This CDR3 is built from 13 residues. V lost 6 bases and J 6 bases, leaving 14 bases between the germline ends.

The genes are TRBV29-1 and TRBJ2-2; TRBD1 is a possible D gene (5 bases). Germline loops: CDR1 SQVTM, CDR2 ANQGSEA. The germline V and J ends were trimmed by 6 bases and 6 bases, with 11 bases remaining between them. The CDR3 sequence is 12 residues long. The CDR3 sequence is CSVARVPGELFF. In nucleotides, the CDR3 is TGCAGCGTGGCCAGGGTACCCGGGGAGCTGTTTTTT.

The chain employs TRBV27 and TRBJ2-4; tentatively, D is TRBD2 (6 bases). Trimming took 6 bases from V and 4 from J, leaving 19 bases between them. Germline V gene data show CDR1 as MNHEY and CDR2 as SMNVEV (reference sequence). This CDR3 has 16 residues. CDR3 DNA: TGTGCCAGCAGCAGACCGGGAGTGTGGGGTAAAAACATTCAGTACTTC. Protein: CASSRPGVWGKNIQYF.

The chain is built from TRBV6-5 and TRBJ2-3, with D unresolved. Between the trimmed V and J ends, which lost 7 bases and 1 base, there was a span of 9 bases. The CDR3 sequence is 13 residues long. CDR1 is MNHEY and CDR2 is SVGAGI in the germline V gene. In DNA, the CDR3 is TGTGCCAGCACTCCGCCGGGCACAGATACGCAGTATTTT. Translated, it gives CASTPPGTDTQYF.

The chain uses TRBV5-1 and TRBJ2-6; weak D call: TRBD2 (5 bases). The CDR3 is 17 amino acids. Trimming took off 0 bases at V and 2 bases at J, with 12 bases between the two ends. Looked up from germline, CDR1 is SGHRS and CDR2 is YFSETQ. CDR3 sequence: CASSLEVLRAGANVLTF. For the CDR3, the DNA is TGCGCCAGCAGCTTGGAGGTCTTGAGGGCTGGGGCCAACGTCCTGACTTTC.

V is TRBV5-1 and J is TRBJ2-5; TRBD1 agrees at 9 bases. Looked up from germline, CDR1 is SGHRS and CDR2 is YFSETQ. The CDR3 is 14 amino acids. The trim removed 3 bases at V and 3 bases at J, leaving 3 bases unmatched. For the CDR3, the DNA is TGCGCCAGCAGCTGGGGACAGGGTAAAGAGACCCAGTACTTC. Residues: CASSWGQGKETQYF.

The V call is TRBV4-2, the J call TRBJ1-6; no clear D. The CDR3 sequence is 14 residues long. V was trimmed by 4 bases and J by 2 bases, leaving 6 bases between them. Germline V gene lookup returns CDR1 LGHNA and CDR2 YNFKEQ. CDR3 bases: TGTGCCAGCAGCCTACAGCCCTATAATTCACCCCTCCACTTT. Translation gives CASSLQPYNSPLHF.

This chain joins TRBV25-1 and TRBJ2-7; 9 positions agree with TRBD1. The germline V gene encodes CDR1 MGHDK and CDR2 SYGVNS. The CDR3 sequence is 14 residues long. The trim removed 6 bases at V and 4 bases at J, leaving 7 bases unmatched. For the CDR3, the DNA is TGTGCCAGCAGAGACCGGGACAGGGCTTACGAGCAGTACTTC. It translates to CASRDRDRAYEQYF.

The genes are TRBV5-1 and TRBJ2-3, with D possibly matching TRBD2 (7 bases). The germline gives CDR1 SGHRS, CDR2 YFSETQ. V gave up 5 bases and J gave up 2 bases, with 12 bases separating them. The CDR3 is 14 amino acids. This CDR3 is CASSVGGPTDTQYF. The CDR3 DNA sequence: TGCGCCAGCAGTGTCGGGGGGCCCACAGATACGCAGTATTTT.

The chain recombines TRBV7-2 with TRBJ2-1, with 9 bases matching TRBD2. The CDR3 spans 15 residues. J gave up 5 bases and V 5 bases, and 7 bases lay outside the gene matches. Germline values: CDR1 SGHTA, CDR2 FQGNSA. In DNA form, the CDR3 reads TGTGCCAGCAGCCCCGCGGGGGGGCCCCACAATGAGCAGTTCTTC. Translation: CASSPAGGPHNEQFF.

This sequence joins TRBV6-6 and TRBJ2-2; D is possibly TRBD1 (7 bases). Germline loops: CDR1 MNHNY, CDR2 SVGAGI (reference sequence). The CDR3 extends over 16 amino acids. Trimming took 5 bases from V and 7 from J, leaving 20 bases between them. The CDR3 reads CASSRANRQGGGELFF. The CDR3 DNA follows: TGTGCCAGCAGTCGTGCCAATAGGCAGGGGGGCGGGGAGCTGTTTTTT.

The J gene is TRBJ2-7, the V gene TRBV19; D perhaps matches TRBD1 (6 bases). V dropped 9 bases and J dropped 4 bases, with 16 bases sitting between them. The V gene's germline CDR1 is LNHDA and CDR2 SQIVND (reference sequence). The CDR3 has 13 residues. CDR3 protein: CASRGRGGYEQYF. The CDR3 DNA is TGTGCCAGCAGGGGCCGGGGTGGGTACGAGCAGTACTTC.

The chain links TRBV27 to TRBJ1-2; D call uncertain. The V gene lost 7 bases and the J gene lost 2 bases, with 17 bases spanning the gap. CDR3 length equals 15 residues. Looked up from germline, CDR1 is MNHEY and CDR2 is SMNVEV (reference sequence). This CDR3 is CASKNPGVGNYGYTF. The CDR3, as DNA: TGTGCCAGCAAAAACCCCGGGGTAGGAAACTATGGCTACACCTTC.